The 24 T cell receptor beta chains below come from one sample, sequenced in a study of blood T cell repertoires in COVID-19. Sequencing was performed with immunoSEQ multiplex PCR; in TCRdb, only in-frame clones are kept and a portion is missing. The table lists approximately 210,000 clones, about 91% of them singletons, with under 1.5% in the top ten. Sequences were obtained from peripheral blood. The receptors were gathered from a man under 40 with acute or convalescent COVID-19.

The rearrangement links TRBV18 to TRBJ1-1; D possibly corresponds to TRBD1 (6 bases). Germline loops: CDR1 KGHSH, CDR2 LQKENI. V dropped 0 bases and J dropped 4 bases, with 15 bases sitting between them. The CDR3 runs 16 residues. CDR3 coding DNA: TGTGCCAGCTCACCACCGTTCGCACGGGGGGCCACTGAAGCTTTCTTT. This gives the protein CASSPPFARGATEAFF.

This sequence joins TRBV19 and TRBJ2-2; 11 nucleotides line up with TRBD2. V lost 5 bases and J lost 5; bases outside the gene matches: 13. The CDR3 consists of 18 residues. Germline loops: CDR1 LNHDA, CDR2 SQIVND (reference sequence). Here the CDR3 reads CASSLQSSGGYMTGELFF. CDR3 bases: TGTGCCAGTAGTCTCCAATCTAGCGGGGGGTACATGACCGGGGAGCTGTTTTTT.

The V and J genes are TRBV28 and TRBJ2-1, with 7 bases that match TRBD1. This CDR3 is 15 amino acids long. The trim removed 5 bases at V and 4 bases at J, leaving 8 bases unmatched. Germline-derived CDR1 and CDR2 are MDHEN and SYDVKM. CDR3 bases: TGTGCCAGCAGTGCCGGGACAGACAAATACAATGAGCAGTTCTTC. Its translation is CASSAGTDKYNEQFF. Supplemented by reference TRBV28 and TRBJ2-1, the full variable domain reads DVKVTQSSRYLVKRTGEKVFLECVQDMDHENMFWYRQDPGLGLRLIYFSYDVKMKEKGDIPEGYSVSREKKERFSLILESASTNQTSMYLCASSAGTDKYNEQFFGPGTRLTVL.

The rearrangement uses TRBV19 and TRBJ1-4; 8 nucleotides align to TRBD1. Germline values: CDR1 LNHDA, CDR2 SQIVND (reference sequence). This CDR3 is 15 amino acids long. V shed 5 bases and J 5 bases; nucleotides not matched to a gene: 7. In DNA form, the CDR3 reads TGTGCCAGTAGTCGCCGACAGGGGACGAATGAAAAACTGTTTTTT. Its translation is CASSRRQGTNEKLFF. Looking up the rest from reference TRBV19 and TRBJ1-4 gives the full variable domain: DGGITQSPKYLFRKEGQNVTLSCEQNLNHDAMYWYRQDPGQGLRLIYYSQIVNDFQKGDIAEGYSVSREKKESFPLTVTSAQKNPTAFYLCASSRRQGTNEKLFFGSGTQLSVL.

This chain uses TRBV7-3 with TRBJ2-5; 7 nucleotides align to TRBD1. The length of the CDR3 is 13 residues. V was clipped by 6 bases and J by 5 bases; unmatched bases: 6. The germline V gene encodes CDR1 SGHTA and CDR2 FQGTGA. The CDR3 here is CASSQTGKETQYF. CDR3 bases: TGTGCCAGCAGTCAGACAGGGAAGGAGACCCAGTACTTC.

This clone was recorded a few times. The chain carries TRBV6-5 and TRBJ2-2, with 11 positions matching TRBD2. The ends lost 6 bases at V and 7 bases at J; junction bases unmatched: 7. CDR1 and CDR2 (germline): MNHEY, SVGAGI. The CDR3 extends over 15 amino acids. This CDR3 reads CASRTSGALSGELFF. DNA for the CDR3: TGTGCCAGCAGGACTAGCGGGGCCCTTAGCGGGGAGCTGTTTTTT.

The chain recombines TRBV2 with TRBJ2-5, with 7 bases identical to TRBD1. Germline CDR1 SNHLY, CDR2 FYNNEI. The trim removed 10 bases at V and 5 bases at J, leaving 13 bases unmatched. The CDR3 totals 14 residues. Here the CDR3 reads CATSGTVKGETQYF. The CDR3 DNA follows: TGTGCCACCTCCGGGACAGTTAAAGGGGAGACCCAGTACTTC.

The rearrangement joins TRBV5-1 to TRBJ2-1; possibly TRBD1 for D (6 bases). Germline CDR1 and CDR2: SGHRS and YFSETQ. The V end lost 4 bases, the J end lost 9 bases, and 20 bases lay between the germline ends. The length of the CDR3 is 15 residues. CDR3 sequence: CASSPRDTQGGEQFF. CDR3 nucleotide sequence: TGCGCCAGCAGCCCTCGGGACACTCAAGGCGGTGAGCAGTTCTTC. The variable domain in full, with the rest retrieved from reference TRBV5-1 and TRBJ2-1, is KAGVTQTPRYLIKTRGQQVTLSCSPISGHRSVSWYQQTPGQGLQFLFEYFSETQRNKGNFPGRFSGRQFSNSRSEMNVSTLELGDSALYLCASSPRDTQGGEQFFGPGTRLTVL.

The V call is TRBV7-9, the J call TRBJ2-2; weak D call: TRBD1 (5 bases). The V end was cut by 2 bases, the J end by 6 bases, with 19 bases between. Germline-derived CDR1 and CDR2 are SEHNR and FQNEAQ (reference sequence). The CDR3 is 17 amino acids. The CDR3 sequence is CASSLLHHREGAGELFF. The CDR3 DNA sequence: TGTGCCAGCAGCTTACTCCATCACAGAGAAGGGGCCGGGGAGCTGTTTTTT.

The chain uses TRBV11-2 and TRBJ2-4, with 12 bases aligning to TRBD2. Germline CDR1 is SGHAT and CDR2 is FQNNGV. The length of the CDR3 is 17 residues. Trimming cost V 7 bases and J 2 bases; bases outside gene matches: 9. The CDR3 DNA is TGTGCCAGCAACCAGGGGGGACTAGCGGGCCCCAAAAACATTCAGTACTTC. It translates to CASNQGGLAGPKNIQYF.

V and J are TRBV11-2 and TRBJ2-2; the match to TRBD1 covers 8 bases. CDR1 and CDR2 (germline): SGHAT, FQNNGV. This CDR3 comprises 17 residues. The V segment lost 0 bases and the J segment 4 bases; nucleotides outside the gene matches: 7. CDR3 in DNA: TGTGCCAGCAGCTTAGATCTTAGAACAGGGGGCACCGGGGAGCTGTTTTTT. It is translated as CASSLDLRTGGTGELFF.

J is TRBJ2-5 and V is TRBV2; 12 positions agree with TRBD2. The germline CDR1 and CDR2 sequences are SNHLY and FYNNEI. Germline trimming cut 8 bases from V and 2 bases from J; bases unmatched to any gene: 9. The CDR3 spans 16 residues. The CDR3 protein is CASRGLAGSPQETQYF. The CDR3 bases are TGTGCCAGCCGCGGACTAGCGGGGAGCCCACAAGAGACCCAGTACTTC.

The chain joins TRBV25-1 to TRBJ2-7; 10 bases match TRBD1. The CDR3 runs to 13 residues. The germline V gene encodes CDR1 MGHDK and CDR2 SYGVNS. After removal of 5 bases from V and 6 bases from J, the junction contained 4 bases not matched to a gene. The CDR3 nucleotides read TGTGCCAGCAGTAACGACAGGGGGCGCGAGCAGTACTTC. It yields the protein CASSNDRGREQYF.

V and J are TRBV7-3 and TRBJ2-7; 7 positions agree with TRBD1. CDR1 and CDR2 from the germline V gene are SGHTA and FQGTGA. V was pared by 2 bases and J by 2 bases, with 6 bases of the junction left unmatched. The CDR3 has 15 amino acids. CDR3 sequence: CASSLDRVSTYEQYF. CDR3 bases: TGTGCCAGCAGCTTAGACAGGGTATCGACCTACGAGCAGTACTTC.

The chain uses TRBV4-1 and TRBJ2-5; TRBD2 agrees at 16 bases. Per germline, CDR1 MGHRA and CDR2 YSYEKL. V shed 0 bases and J 2 bases; nucleotides not matched to a gene: 3. CDR3 length: 18 amino acids. The DNA for the CDR3 is TGCGCCAGCAGCCAAGATACGGGACTAGCGGGAGGGCAAGAGACCCAGTACTTC. This encodes CASSQDTGLAGGQETQYF.

V gene TRBV11-2 combines with J gene TRBJ2-5; D not certain. Trimming shortened V by 0 bases and J by 0 bases, and 17 bases separated the two germline ends. Germline V gene sequence: CDR1 SGHAT, CDR2 FQNNGV. The CDR3 runs to 18 residues. Here the CDR3 reads CASSLEWWRATYQETQYF. The CDR3 bases are TGTGCCAGCAGCTTAGAGTGGTGGAGAGCGACGTACCAAGAGACCCAGTACTTC.

This clone has a single count. The V gene is TRBV6-4, the J gene TRBJ2-3; D is ambiguous. The V end was cut by 3 bases, the J end by 5 bases, with 9 bases between. Germline CDR1 reads MRHNA; CDR2 reads SNTAGT. The CDR3 is made up of 13 amino acids. CDR3 DNA: TGTGCCAGCAGTGAATATATACAAGATACGCAGTATTTT. Translating gives CASSEYIQDTQYF.

This sequence joins TRBV5-1 and TRBJ2-3; maybe TRBD2 (5 bases). Germline V CDR1 and CDR2: SGHRS, YFSETQ. Deletions cut 2 bases from V and 0 bases from J, with 7 bases between. This CDR3 contains 14 residues. This CDR3 is CASSLTGSTDTQYF. DNA for the CDR3: TGCGCCAGCAGCTTAACGGGGAGCACAGATACGCAGTATTTT.

The genes are TRBV4-2 and TRBJ2-1, with 7 bases fitting TRBD2. CDR3 size: 11 residues. Per germline, CDR1 LGHNA and CDR2 YNFKEQ. V was clipped by 1 base and J by 13 bases; unmatched bases: 1. CDR3 DNA: TGTGCCAGCAGCCAAGGCGGGAGCCAGTTCTTC. Its protein product is CASSQGGSQFF.

The chain is built from TRBV9 and TRBJ1-2; TRBD1 matches 8 bases. The CDR3 contains 14 residues. V lost 7 bases and J lost 6; bases outside the gene matches: 11. Germline CDR1 SGDLS, CDR2 YYNGEE. CDR3 DNA: TGTGCCAGCCGGGGGACAGGAACGCTGCATGGCTACACCTTC. It yields the protein CASRGTGTLHGYTF. The variable domain in full, completed from reference TRBV9 and TRBJ1-2, reads DSGVTQTPKHLITATGQRVTLRCSPRSGDLSVYWYQQSLDQGLQFLIQYYNGEERAKGNILERFSAQQFPDLHSELNLSSLELGDSALYFCASRGTGTLHGYTFGSGTRLTVV.

This clone was detected once. The CDR3 DNA reads TGTGCCAGCACCCTGGGGCTAGCGGGAGTGGAGACCCAGTACTTC. This gives the protein CASTLGLAGVETQYF. J is TRBJ2-5 and V is TRBV7-2; TRBD2 matches at 10 bases. Germline V gene sequence: CDR1 SGHTA, CDR2 FQGNSA. CDR3 size: 15 residues. V was clipped by 7 bases and J by 5 bases; unmatched bases: 10. The variable domain in full, with the rest retrieved from reference TRBV7-2 and TRBJ2-5, is GAGVSQSPSNKVTEKGKDVELRCDPISGHTALYWYRQSLGQGLEFLIYFQGNSAPDKSGLPSDRFSAERTGGSVSTLTIQRTQQEDSAVYLCASTLGLAGVETQYFGPGTRLLVL.

This clone occurred once. In nucleotides, the CDR3 is TGTGCCAGCAGCTTTGGGACAGGGAGTTTTTCACCCCTCCACTTT. This translates into CASSFGTGSFSPLHF. The genes are TRBV5-4 and TRBJ1-6, with 9 bases aligning to TRBD1. V was clipped by 2 bases and J by 9 bases; unmatched bases: 6. The germline gives CDR1 SGHNT, CDR2 YYREEE (reference sequence). The CDR3 has 15 residues.

This rearrangement joins TRBV14 to TRBJ2-1; 12 bases are shared with TRBD2. The CDR3 totals 19 residues. V trimming: 0 bases; J trimming: 4 bases; junction bases outside the gene matches: 10. Per germline, CDR1 SGHDN and CDR2 FVKESK. The CDR3 region has the DNA TGTGCCAGCAGCCAAGATTATTCGGGGCTAGCGGGAGGGTACAATGAGCAGTTCTTC. It is translated as CASSQDYSGLAGGYNEQFF. Full variable domain (outside the CDR3, taken from reference TRBV14 and TRBJ2-1): EAGVTQFPSHSVIEKGQTVTLRCDPISGHDNLYWYRRVMGKEIKFLLHFVKESKQDESGMPNNRFLAERTGGTYSTLKVQPAELEDSGVYFCASSQDYSGLAGGYNEQFFGPGTRLTVL.

V usage is TRBV5-1 and J usage is TRBJ2-3; TRBD1 is a possible D gene (5 bases). Germline V gives CDR1 SGHRS, CDR2 YFSETQ. V lost 4 bases and J lost 4, with 16 bases in between. The CDR3 has 15 residues. This CDR3 reads CASSIVGVPPDTQYF. The CDR3 nucleotides read TGCGCCAGCAGCATCGTAGGGGTCCCCCCAGATACGCAGTATTTT.